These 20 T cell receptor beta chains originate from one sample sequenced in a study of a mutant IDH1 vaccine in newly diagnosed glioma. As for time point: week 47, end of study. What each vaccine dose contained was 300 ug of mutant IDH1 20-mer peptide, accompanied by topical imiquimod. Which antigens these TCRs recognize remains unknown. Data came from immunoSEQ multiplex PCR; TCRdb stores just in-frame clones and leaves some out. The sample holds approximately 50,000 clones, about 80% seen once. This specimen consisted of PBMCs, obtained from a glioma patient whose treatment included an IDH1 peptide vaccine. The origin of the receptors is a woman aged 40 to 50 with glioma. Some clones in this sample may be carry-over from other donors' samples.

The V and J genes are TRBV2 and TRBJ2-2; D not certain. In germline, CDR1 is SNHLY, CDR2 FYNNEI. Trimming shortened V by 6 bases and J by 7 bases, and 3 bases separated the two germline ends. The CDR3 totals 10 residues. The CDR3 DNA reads TGTGCCAGCAGGGGCGGGGAGCTGTTTTTT. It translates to CASRGGELFF.

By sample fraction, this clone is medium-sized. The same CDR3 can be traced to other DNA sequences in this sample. The chain's CDR3 is CASSNTQNTEAFF. The CDR3 region has the DNA TGCGCCAGCAGCAACACCCAGAACACTGAAGCTTTCTTT. This rearrangement joins TRBV5-1 to TRBJ1-1; D unclear. Per the germline V gene, CDR1 is SGHRS and CDR2 is YFSETQ. CDR3 length: 13 residues. Between the trimmed V and J ends, which lost 4 bases and 1 base, there was a span of 8 bases.

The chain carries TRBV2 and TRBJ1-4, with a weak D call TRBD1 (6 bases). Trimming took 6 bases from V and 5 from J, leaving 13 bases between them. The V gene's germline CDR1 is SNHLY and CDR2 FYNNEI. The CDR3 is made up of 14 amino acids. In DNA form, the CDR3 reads TGTGCCAGCAGCTGGACAGATGGAAATGAAAAACTGTTTTTT. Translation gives CASSWTDGNEKLFF.

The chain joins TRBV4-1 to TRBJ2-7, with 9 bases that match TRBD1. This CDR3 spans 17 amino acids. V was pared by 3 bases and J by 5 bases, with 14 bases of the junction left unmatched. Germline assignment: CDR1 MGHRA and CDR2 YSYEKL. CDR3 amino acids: CASSHRGPGQGSNEQYF. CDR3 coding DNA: TGCGCCAGCAGCCACCGCGGACCGGGACAGGGTTCCAACGAGCAGTACTTC.

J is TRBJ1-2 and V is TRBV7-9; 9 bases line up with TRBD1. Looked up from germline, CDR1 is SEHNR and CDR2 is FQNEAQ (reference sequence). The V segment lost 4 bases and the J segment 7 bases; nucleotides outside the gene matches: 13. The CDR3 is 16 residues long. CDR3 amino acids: CASSSWDRASLPGYTF. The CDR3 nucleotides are TGTGCCAGCAGCTCGTGGGACAGGGCATCGCTCCCTGGCTACACCTTC.

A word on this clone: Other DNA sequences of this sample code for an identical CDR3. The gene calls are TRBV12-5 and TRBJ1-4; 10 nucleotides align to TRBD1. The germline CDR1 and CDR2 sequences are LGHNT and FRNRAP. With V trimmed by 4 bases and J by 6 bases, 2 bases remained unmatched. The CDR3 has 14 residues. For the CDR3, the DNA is TGTGCTAGTGGTTCCGGGACAGGGGATGAAAAACTGTTTTTT. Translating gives CASGSGTGDEKLFF. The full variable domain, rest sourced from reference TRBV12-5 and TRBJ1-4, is DARVTQTPRHKVTEMGQEVTMRCQPILGHNTVFWYRQTMMQGLELLAYFRNRAPLDDSGMPKDRFSAEMPDATLATLKIQPSEPRDSAVYFCASGSGTGDEKLFFGSGTQLSVL.

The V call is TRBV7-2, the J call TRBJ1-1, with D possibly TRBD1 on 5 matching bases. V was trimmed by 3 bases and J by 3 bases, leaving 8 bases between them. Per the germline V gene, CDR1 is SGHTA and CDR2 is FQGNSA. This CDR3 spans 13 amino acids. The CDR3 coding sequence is TGTGCCAGCAGCTTTCTCAGGGACACTGAAGCTTTCTTT. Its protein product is CASSFLRDTEAFF.

CDR3 DNA sequence: TGTGCCAGCAGCCAAGACCCTAACACCGGGGAGCTGTTTTTT. It codes for CASSQDPNTGELFF. V and J are TRBV4-2 and TRBJ2-2; no reliable D call. This CDR3 is 14 amino acids long. Between the trimmed V and J ends, which lost 0 bases and 2 bases, there was a span of 4 bases. Looked up from germline, CDR1 is LGHNA and CDR2 is YNFKEQ.

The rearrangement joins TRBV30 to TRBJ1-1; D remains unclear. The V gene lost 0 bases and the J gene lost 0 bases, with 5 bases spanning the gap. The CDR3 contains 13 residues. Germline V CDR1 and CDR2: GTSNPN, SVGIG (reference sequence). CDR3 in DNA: TGTGCCTGGAGTGTCCAGCTGAACACTGAAGCTTTCTTT. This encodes CAWSVQLNTEAFF.

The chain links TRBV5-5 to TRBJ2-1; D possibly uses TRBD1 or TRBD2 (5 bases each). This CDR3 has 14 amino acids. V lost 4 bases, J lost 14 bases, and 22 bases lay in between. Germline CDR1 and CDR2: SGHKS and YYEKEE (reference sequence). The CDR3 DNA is TGTGCCAGCAGCAACAGAGGGACCCACGTTTCGGAGTTCTTC. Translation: CASSNRGTHVSEFF.

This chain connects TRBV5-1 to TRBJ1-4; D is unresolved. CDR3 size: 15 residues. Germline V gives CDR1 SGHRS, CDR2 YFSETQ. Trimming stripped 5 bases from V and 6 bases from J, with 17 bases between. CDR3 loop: CASRPFGVGDEKLFF. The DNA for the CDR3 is TGCGCCAGCAGGCCCTTTGGGGTGGGTGATGAAAAACTGTTTTTT.

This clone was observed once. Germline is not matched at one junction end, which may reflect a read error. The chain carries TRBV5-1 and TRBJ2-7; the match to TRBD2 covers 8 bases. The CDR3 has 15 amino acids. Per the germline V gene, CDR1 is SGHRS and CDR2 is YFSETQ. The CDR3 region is CASGLEASGLTRQYF. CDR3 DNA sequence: TGCGCCAGCGGCTTGGAGGCTAGCGGGCTCACGCGGCAGTACTTC.

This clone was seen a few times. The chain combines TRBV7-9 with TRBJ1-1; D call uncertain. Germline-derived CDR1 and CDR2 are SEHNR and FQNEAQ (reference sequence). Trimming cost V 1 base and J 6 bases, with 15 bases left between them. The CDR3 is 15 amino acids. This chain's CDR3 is CASSLGQMGEAEAFF. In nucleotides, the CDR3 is TGTGCCAGCAGCTTAGGGCAAATGGGTGAGGCTGAAGCTTTCTTT.

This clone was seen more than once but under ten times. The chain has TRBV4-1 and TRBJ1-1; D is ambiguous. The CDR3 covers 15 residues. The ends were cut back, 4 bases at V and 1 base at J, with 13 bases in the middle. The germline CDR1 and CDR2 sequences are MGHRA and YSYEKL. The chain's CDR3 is CASSLREGTNTEAFF. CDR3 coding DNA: TGCGCCAGCAGCCTCCGGGAGGGCACGAACACTGAAGCTTTCTTT.

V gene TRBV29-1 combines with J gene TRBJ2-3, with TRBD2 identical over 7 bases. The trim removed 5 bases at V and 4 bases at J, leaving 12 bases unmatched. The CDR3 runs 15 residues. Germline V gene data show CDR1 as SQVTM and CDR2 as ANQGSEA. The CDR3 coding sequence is TGCAGCGTTAAAACACCAGCGGGGAGGTCAGATACGCAGTATTTT. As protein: CSVKTPAGRSDTQYF.

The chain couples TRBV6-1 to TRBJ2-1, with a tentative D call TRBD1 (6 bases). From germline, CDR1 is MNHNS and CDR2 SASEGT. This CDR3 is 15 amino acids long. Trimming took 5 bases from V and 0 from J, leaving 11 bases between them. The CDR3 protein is CASSHRVVSYNEQFF. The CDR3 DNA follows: TGTGCCAGCAGTCACAGGGTAGTCTCCTACAATGAGCAGTTCTTC.

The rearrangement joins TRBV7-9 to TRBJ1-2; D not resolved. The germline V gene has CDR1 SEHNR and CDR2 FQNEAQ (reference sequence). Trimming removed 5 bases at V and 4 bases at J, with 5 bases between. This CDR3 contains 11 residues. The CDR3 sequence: CASSLFYGYTF. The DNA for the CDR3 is TGTGCCAGCAGCCTTTTCTATGGCTACACCTTC.

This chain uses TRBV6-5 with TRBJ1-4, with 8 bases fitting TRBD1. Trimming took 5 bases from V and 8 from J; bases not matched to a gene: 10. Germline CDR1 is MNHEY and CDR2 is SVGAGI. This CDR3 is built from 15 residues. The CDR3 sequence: CASSNPGQGVEKLFF. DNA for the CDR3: TGTGCCAGCAGTAACCCCGGACAGGGAGTAGAAAAACTGTTTTTT.

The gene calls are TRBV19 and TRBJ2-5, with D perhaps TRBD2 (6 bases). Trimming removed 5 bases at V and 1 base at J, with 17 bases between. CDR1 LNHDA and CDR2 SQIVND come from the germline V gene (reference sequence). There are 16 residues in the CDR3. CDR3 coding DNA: TGTGCCAGTAGTCCAGGCCTTCGGAGGGGCCAAGAGACCCAGTACTTC. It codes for CASSPGLRRGQETQYF.

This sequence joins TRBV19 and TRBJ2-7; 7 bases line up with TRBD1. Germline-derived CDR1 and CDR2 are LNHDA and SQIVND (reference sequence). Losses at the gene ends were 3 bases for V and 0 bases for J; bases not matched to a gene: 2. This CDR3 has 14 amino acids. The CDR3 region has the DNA TGTGCCAGTAGTATGACAGGGAGCTCCTACGAGCAGTACTTC. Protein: CASSMTGSSYEQYF. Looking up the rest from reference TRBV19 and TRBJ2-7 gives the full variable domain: DGGITQSPKYLFRKEGQNVTLSCEQNLNHDAMYWYRQDPGQGLRLIYYSQIVNDFQKGDIAEGYSVSREKKESFPLTVTSAQKNPTAFYLCASSMTGSSYEQYFGPGTRLTVT.